This T cell receptor beta chain emerged from a study of shared clonotypes between healthy human individuals. Study-wide results and limits: Rarefaction revealed incomplete sorted-subset sequencing despite large depth.

The ends lost 5 bases at V and 6 bases at J; junction bases unmatched: 6. There are 14 residues in the CDR3. Germline loops: CDR1 SGHVS, CDR2 FQNEAQ. A remark on this clone: Its matching antigen is unknown.

Assay: immunoSEQ multiplex PCR; the TCRdb copy retains only in-frame clones and omits some. The sample lists some 2,000,000 clones, roughly 95% occurring once. The TCR originated in a man younger than 35 in good health. Material: naive CD4+ T cells sorted from blood. Stated subset: CD45RA+ positively selected. The chain couples TRBV7-8 to TRBJ2-7; 11 nucleotides match TRBD1. As DNA, the CDR3 is TGTGCCAGCAGCGTCCGGGACAGGGGGATCGAGCAGTACTTC. Its translation: CASSVRDRGIEQYF.